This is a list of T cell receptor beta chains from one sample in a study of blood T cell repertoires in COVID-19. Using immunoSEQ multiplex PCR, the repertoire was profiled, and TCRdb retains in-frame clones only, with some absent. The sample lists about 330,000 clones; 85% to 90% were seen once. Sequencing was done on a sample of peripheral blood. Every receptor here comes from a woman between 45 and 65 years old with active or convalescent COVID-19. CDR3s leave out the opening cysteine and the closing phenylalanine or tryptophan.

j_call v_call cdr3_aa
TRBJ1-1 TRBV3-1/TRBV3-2 ASSPDRYPKTEAF
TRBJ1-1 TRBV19 ASSSGITEAF
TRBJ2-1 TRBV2 ASSLRTSGRANLPSSYNEQF
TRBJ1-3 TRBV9 ASSPASGFSGNTIY
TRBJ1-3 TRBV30 AWSTGASGNTIY
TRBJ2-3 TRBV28 ASSLQGTSTDTQY
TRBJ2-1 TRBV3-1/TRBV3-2 ASSPGGYNEQF
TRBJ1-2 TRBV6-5 ASSSDGGYGYT
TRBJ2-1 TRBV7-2 ASSLFLSGSNPRGGGQF
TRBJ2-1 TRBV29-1 SVASGGAYNEQF
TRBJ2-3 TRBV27 ASSSSNRADTQY
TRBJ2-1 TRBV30 AWSPDSYNEQF
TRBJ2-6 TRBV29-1 SVAEERILSGANVLT
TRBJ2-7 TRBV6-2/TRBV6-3 ASSPAAGSSYEQY
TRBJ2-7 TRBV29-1 SVARGGYEQY
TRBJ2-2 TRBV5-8 ASNERGGLLRDTGELF
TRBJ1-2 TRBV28 ASSLGQHDGYT
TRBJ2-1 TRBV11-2 ASSLASSYNEQF
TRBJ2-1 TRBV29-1 SVAQGDEQF
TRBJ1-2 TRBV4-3 ASSPGTVPYGYT
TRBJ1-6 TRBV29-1 SVKEDRAYNSPLH
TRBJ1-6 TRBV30 AWSVRSGSSYNSPLH
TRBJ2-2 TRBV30 AWARGGNTGELF
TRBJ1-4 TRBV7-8 ASSGTPGQGVEKLF
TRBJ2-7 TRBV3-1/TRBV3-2 ASSQRAGGEQY
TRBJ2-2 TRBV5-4 ASSLRAGDTGELF
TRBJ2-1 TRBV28 ASSLSASGTHNEQF
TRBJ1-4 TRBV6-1 ASSQGYPNEKLF
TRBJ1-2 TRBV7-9 ASRTTPGESGYT
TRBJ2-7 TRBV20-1 SASRRGARSSYEQY
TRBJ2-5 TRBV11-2 ASSQGQGIKTQY
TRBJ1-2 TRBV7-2 ASSAAGLFYGYT